This T cell receptor beta chain is drawn from a study of control samples from healthy donors and cancer patients (dated by TCRdb to 2019 to 2021). This clone was seen a handful of times. Its antigen remains undetermined. No base quality values were provided; no much bigger clone lies one nucleotide off. Receptor amplification or capture employed the immunoSEQ multiplex PCR assay. Held by TCRdb, this immuneACCESS table contains in-frame sequences only and omits some clones. Under half of the omission traces to an unresolved V gene where checked; the cause of the rest is unknown. The sample has approximately 63,000 clones on record, 85% of them singletons. 5% to 6.5% of the sample rests with the top ten. Sequenced input: blood. The origin of this receptor is a man in his forties or fifties in good health.

In nucleotide form, the sequence is TGCGCCAGCAGCCCAGGGCCATCTGGGGCCAACGTCCTGACTTTC. Translated, it reads CASSPGPSGANVLTF. The chain links TRBV5-1 with TRBJ2-6; TRBD1 might be the D gene, on 5 matching bases. The germline V gene gives CDR1 as SGHRS and CDR2 as YFSETQ. Spanning cysteine to phenylalanine, the CDR3 consists of 15 amino acids. Here the CDR3 DNA is all that survives: 45 bases in frame from base 1. V and J lose 4 bases and 1 base, and a span of 9 bases separates them.